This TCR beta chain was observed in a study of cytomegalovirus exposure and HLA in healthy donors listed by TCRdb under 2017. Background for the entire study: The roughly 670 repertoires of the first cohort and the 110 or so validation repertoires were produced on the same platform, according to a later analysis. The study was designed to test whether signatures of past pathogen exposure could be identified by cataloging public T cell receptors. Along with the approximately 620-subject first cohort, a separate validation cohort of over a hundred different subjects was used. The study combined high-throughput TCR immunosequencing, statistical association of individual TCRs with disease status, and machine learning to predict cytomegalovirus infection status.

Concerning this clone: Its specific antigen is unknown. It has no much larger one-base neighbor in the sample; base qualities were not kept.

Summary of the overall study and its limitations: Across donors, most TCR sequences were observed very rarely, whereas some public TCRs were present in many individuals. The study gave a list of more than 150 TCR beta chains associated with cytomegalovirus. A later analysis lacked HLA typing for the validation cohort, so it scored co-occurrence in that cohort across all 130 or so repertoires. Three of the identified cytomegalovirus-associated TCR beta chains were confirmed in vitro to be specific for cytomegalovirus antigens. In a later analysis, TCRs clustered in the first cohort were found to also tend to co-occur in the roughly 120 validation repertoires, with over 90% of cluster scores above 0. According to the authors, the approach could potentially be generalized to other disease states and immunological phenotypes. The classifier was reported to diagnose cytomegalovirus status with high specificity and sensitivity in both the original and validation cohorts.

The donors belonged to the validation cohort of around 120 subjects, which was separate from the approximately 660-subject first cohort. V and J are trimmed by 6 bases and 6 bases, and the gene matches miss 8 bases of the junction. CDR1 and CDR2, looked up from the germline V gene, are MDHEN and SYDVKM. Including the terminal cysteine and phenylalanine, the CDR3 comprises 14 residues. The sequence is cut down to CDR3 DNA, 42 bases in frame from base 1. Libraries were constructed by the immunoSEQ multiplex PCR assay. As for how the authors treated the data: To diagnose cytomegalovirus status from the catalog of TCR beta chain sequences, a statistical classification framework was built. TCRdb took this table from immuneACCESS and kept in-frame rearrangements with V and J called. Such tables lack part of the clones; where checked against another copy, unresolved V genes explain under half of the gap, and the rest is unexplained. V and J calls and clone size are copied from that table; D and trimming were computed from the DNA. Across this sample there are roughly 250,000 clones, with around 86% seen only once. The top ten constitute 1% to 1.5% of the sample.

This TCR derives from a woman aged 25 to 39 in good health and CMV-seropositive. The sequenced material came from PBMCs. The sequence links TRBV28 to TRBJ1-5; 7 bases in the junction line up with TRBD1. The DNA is TGTGCCAGCAGCAACAGGGGTGGAGGTCAGCCCCAGCATTTT. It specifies CASSNRGGGQPQHF.